A single sample gave rise to the 28 T cell receptor beta chains below, sequenced in a study of T-cell memory formation after mild COVID-19. One entry per CDR3 protein results from TCRdb running MiXCR on the 5' RACE reads. The data show about 400,000 distinct CDR3 sequences, about an eighth seen once. Sequencing used PBMCs or a T cell subset sorted from them (not recorded which). All receptors come from a man in his late teens or twenties who had mild COVID-19 (a few samples of this study predate the infection). Cell type and time point are not known.

Only a few counts were recorded for this clonotype. Its ends do not fully match the called genes, so a read error is possible. The CDR3 region is CASSPYTGGNF. In DNA, the CDR3 is TGCGCCAGCAGCCCCTACACCGGCGGGAACTTC. This chain connects TRBV4-3 to TRBJ2-7; maybe TRBD2 (6 bases). Germline CDR1 LGHNA, CDR2 YSLEER. The CDR3 length is 11 residues.

This rearrangement joins TRBV6-5 to TRBJ2-7; a possible D gene is TRBD1 (6 bases). The V end lost 5 bases, the J end lost 9 bases, and 17 bases lay between the germline ends. The germline CDR1 and CDR2 sequences are MNHEY and SVGAGI. The CDR3 spans 13 residues. CDR3 DNA: TGTGCCAGCAGTGCGGCACAGGGTTCGAGGCAGTACGTC. This sequence encodes CASSAAQGSRQYV.

This clonotype was counted a few times. The chain is built from TRBV5-1 and TRBJ1-4; D is perhaps TRBD1 (5 bases). With 1 base removed from V and 13 bases from J, the gap between germline ends came to 20 bases. Germline CDR1 is SGHRS and CDR2 is YFSETQ. The CDR3 is 15 residues long. The CDR3 nucleotides are TGCGCCAGCAGCTTGAACCCCAGCTCCGGGAGGGGACTGTTTTTT. It translates to CASSLNPSSGRGLFF.

V and J are TRBV11-2 and TRBJ2-5, with 11 bases lining up with TRBD2. The germline V gene encodes CDR1 SGHAT and CDR2 FQNNGV. This CDR3 spans 17 amino acids. The V segment lost 5 bases and the J segment 5 bases; nucleotides outside the gene matches: 13. The CDR3 loop reads CASSLGGLAVFKETQYF. DNA of the CDR3: TGTGCCAGCAGCCTAGGGGGACTAGCGGTTTTTAAGGAGACCCAGTACTTC. Combining the CDR3 with reference TRBV11-2 and TRBJ2-5 gives the whole variable domain EAGVAQSPRYKIIEKRQSVAFWCNPISGHATLYWYQQILGQGPKLLIQFQNNGVVDDSQLPKDRFSAERLKGVDSTLKIQPAKLEDSAVYLCASSLGGLAVFKETQYFGPGTRLLVL.

The chain combines TRBV4-3 with TRBJ1-2, with no clear D. The CDR3 extends over 14 amino acids. The V and J ends lost 1 base and 7 bases respectively, with 13 bases between them. In germline, CDR1 is LGHNA, CDR2 YSLEER. CDR3 loop: CASSQVLGSSGYTF. The CDR3 nucleotides are TGCGCCAGCAGCCAAGTCCTAGGGTCTAGTGGCTACACCTTC.

This clonotype was seen only a few times. The CDR3 nucleotides are TGTGCCAGCAGCAGGCCACCTACCTATAATTCACCCCTCCACTTT. Protein: CASSRPPTYNSPLHF. V gene TRBV6-6 combines with J gene TRBJ1-6; D not resolved. Germline assignment: CDR1 MNHNY and CDR2 SVGAGI (reference sequence). The CDR3 totals 15 residues. Trimming took 6 bases from V and 2 from J, leaving 11 bases between them.

The V gene is TRBV20-1, the J gene TRBJ2-3; D perhaps matches TRBD1 (5 bases). This CDR3 contains 15 residues. Germline V gene lookup returns CDR1 DFQATT and CDR2 SNEGSKA (reference sequence). V lost 0 bases, J lost 1 base, and 11 bases lay in between. The CDR3 nucleotides read TGCAGTGCTAGAGAAAGGGGTAAAGGCACAGATACGCAGTATTTT. It translates to CSARERGKGTDTQYF.

This sequence joins TRBV7-9 and TRBJ2-1; D is uncertain. The CDR3 covers 15 residues. V was clipped by 6 bases and J by 8 bases, with 20 bases between them. Per the germline V gene, CDR1 is SEHNR and CDR2 is FQNEAQ (reference sequence). The CDR3 DNA is TGTGCCAGCAGGAAGGGAAGTGCACGAGCCCATGAGCAGTTCTTC. Translating gives CASRKGSARAHEQFF.

The chain joins TRBV4-2 to TRBJ1-1, with 9 nucleotides matching TRBD1. Germline-derived CDR1 and CDR2 are LGHNA and YNFKEQ. V lost 3 bases and J lost 4; bases outside the gene matches: 9. This CDR3 is 16 amino acids long. CDR3: CASSQDDQGQGTEAFF. The DNA of the CDR3 is TGTGCCAGCAGCCAGGATGATCAGGGACAGGGCACTGAAGCTTTCTTT.

Here the CDR3 reads CASTTGQRSEKLFF. The CDR3 nucleotides read TGTGCTAGTACAACGGGACAAAGGAGTGAAAAACTGTTTTTT. The chain couples TRBV7-2 to TRBJ1-4, with D possibly TRBD1 on 6 matching bases. This CDR3 has 14 residues. From germline, CDR1 is SGHTA and CDR2 FQGNSA.

The rearrangement links TRBV20-1 to TRBJ1-2, with D perhaps matching TRBD1 (5 bases). CDR3 size: 11 residues. Deletions cut 7 bases from V and 5 bases from J, with 11 bases between. The germline V gene has CDR1 DFQATT and CDR2 SNEGSKA (reference sequence). The CDR3 loop reads CSVRATYGYTF. DNA for the CDR3: TGCAGTGTCAGGGCGACATATGGCTACACCTTC.

This chain connects TRBV12-3 or TRBV12-4 to TRBJ1-1; perhaps TRBD1 as D (6 bases). The CDR3 is 12 amino acids. The V gene lost 6 bases and the J gene lost 6 bases, with 11 bases spanning the gap. DNA of the CDR3: TGTGCCAGCAGGCAGGGGATGGCTGAAGCTTTCTTT. Protein: CASRQGMAEAFF.

This chain links TRBV29-1 with TRBJ2-1; a weak D match, TRBD1 (5 bases). Trimming shortened V by 4 bases and J by 4 bases, and 11 bases separated the two germline ends. The CDR3 is 13 amino acids. The germline V gene has CDR1 SQVTM and CDR2 ANQGSEA. The CDR3 DNA reads as TGCAGCGTTGGTAGCAGGGCATACAATGAGCAGTTCTTC. It encodes CSVGSRAYNEQFF.

This clonotype showed up just a few times. The rearrangement joins TRBV7-2 to TRBJ2-3; 10 bases match TRBD2. The CDR3 loop spans 15 amino acids. Trimming took 3 bases from V and 4 from J; bases not matched to a gene: 4. Germline V gene sequence: CDR1 SGHTA, CDR2 FQGNSA. CDR3 region: CASSFLAGAADTQYF. Written as DNA, the CDR3 is TGTGCCAGCAGCTTTCTAGCGGGGGCGGCAGATACGCAGTATTTT.

This clonotype has only a few counts. The chain joins TRBV5-1 to TRBJ2-7, with 11 bases matching TRBD1. The CDR3 contains 16 residues. J gave up 3 bases and V 0 bases, and 5 bases lay outside the gene matches. Germline CDR1 reads SGHRS; CDR2 reads YFSETQ. The CDR3 is CASSLGYGTGGYEQYF. CDR3 in DNA: TGCGCCAGCAGCTTGGGGTACGGGACAGGGGGCTACGAGCAGTACTTC.

This chain links TRBV5-6 with TRBJ1-5, with D unclear. V was clipped by 2 bases and J by 5 bases, with 11 bases between them. The CDR3 contains 14 residues. CDR1 SGHDT and CDR2 YYEEEE come from the germline V gene. CDR3 residues: CASSFGWMYQPQHF. CDR3 nucleotides: TGTGCCAGCAGCTTTGGGTGGATGTATCAGCCCCAGCATTTT.

This clonotype has a count of ten or more. V is TRBV6-5 and J is TRBJ1-1, with no clear D. CDR1 is MNHEY, CDR2 SVGAGI, per germline. V was trimmed by 0 bases and J by 4 bases, leaving 6 bases between them. This CDR3 has 13 amino acids. The CDR3 spells CASSYSMSTEAFF. The CDR3 nucleotides read TGTGCCAGCAGTTACTCGATGAGCACTGAAGCTTTCTTT.

The chain has TRBV19 and TRBJ1-6, with D uncertain. The CDR3 runs to 15 residues. Germline CDR1 is LNHDA and CDR2 is SQIVND (reference sequence). The V gene lost 3 bases and the J gene lost 1 base, with 7 bases spanning the gap. The CDR3 DNA sequence: TGTGCCAGTAGTATTGCGGGGTCCTATAATTCACCCCTCCACTTT. The encoded protein is CASSIAGSYNSPLHF.

This clonotype was seen more than once but under ten times. V is TRBV2 and J is TRBJ1-1; D unresolved. Germline loops: CDR1 SNHLY, CDR2 FYNNEI. The V end lost 6 bases, the J end lost 5 bases, and 19 bases lay between the germline ends. CDR3 length: 15 amino acids. CDR3 nucleotide sequence: TGTGCCAGCAGCCAGGAGGCAGATGAAATAACTGAAGCTTTCTTT. This sequence encodes CASSQEADEITEAFF.

The chain joins TRBV7-2 to TRBJ1-2, with D perhaps matching TRBD1 (5 bases). Germline CDR1 and CDR2: SGHTA and FQGNSA. This CDR3 has 14 amino acids. Deletions cut 1 base from V and 6 bases from J, with 12 bases between. CDR3: CASSLVGREHGYTF. The DNA of the CDR3 is TGTGCCAGCAGCTTAGTTGGCAGGGAACATGGCTACACCTTC. The full variable domain, its missing parts supplied by reference TRBV7-2 and TRBJ1-2, is GAGVSQSPSNKVTEKGKDVELRCDPISGHTALYWYRQSLGQGLEFLIYFQGNSAPDKSGLPSDRFSAERTGGSVSTLTIQRTQQEDSAVYLCASSLVGREHGYTFGSGTRLTVV.

Note on this clonotype: At one boundary the junction diverges from the germline segment, which might be a read error. The V gene is TRBV4-1, the J gene TRBJ2-2; 10 bases align to TRBD2. Germline V gene sequence: CDR1 MGHRA, CDR2 YSYEKL. CDR3 size: 16 residues. Here the CDR3 DNA reads TGCGCCGCCAAAGAGAATAGCGGGGGGCTAACCGGGGAGCTGATTTTT. Its protein product is CAAKENSGGLTGELIF.

The CDR3 DNA is TGTGCCAGCAGTTTGGCTAGCGGGGGGGCAGATACGCAGTATTTT. This gives the protein CASSLASGGADTQYF. The chain employs TRBV28 and TRBJ2-3; TRBD2 agrees at 12 bases. Trimming at V came to 3 bases and at J to 4 bases, leaving 2 bases not matched to a gene. Germline V gene data show CDR1 as MDHEN and CDR2 as SYDVKM. The CDR3 is made up of 15 amino acids.

CDR3 amino acids: CSVDRVQGTGELFF. The CDR3 DNA reads as TGCAGCGTTGATAGGGTACAGGGCACCGGGGAGCTGTTTTTT. The chain employs TRBV29-1 and TRBJ2-2; a weak D match, TRBD1 (6 bases). The germline gives CDR1 SQVTM, CDR2 ANQGSEA. The CDR3 is 14 amino acids. Trimming shortened V by 3 bases and J by 4 bases, and 12 bases separated the two germline ends.

The rearrangement links TRBV5-1 to TRBJ2-5; 10 bases match TRBD1. Germline CDR1 is SGHRS and CDR2 is YFSETQ. This CDR3 is 15 amino acids long. The V and J ends lost 3 bases and 7 bases, in that order; junction bases with no gene match: 9. The CDR3 is CASSSYRDRGVTQYF. CDR3 nucleotide sequence: TGCGCCAGCAGCTCATACCGGGACAGGGGTGTGACCCAGTACTTC.

This clonotype occurred a few times. The chain employs TRBV6-5 and TRBJ2-7, with D uncertain. V dropped 0 bases and J dropped 1 base, with 10 bases sitting between them. There are 15 residues in the CDR3. Germline lookup yields CDR1 MNHEY and CDR2 SVGAGI. DNA of the CDR3: TGTGCCAGCAGTTACTCGAGTCGCGGATCCTACGAGCAGTACTTC. It specifies CASSYSSRGSYEQYF.

The chain couples TRBV19 to TRBJ1-1; 10 bases agree with TRBD1. The V gene end was trimmed by 3 bases and the J gene end by 1 base; junction bases not matched to a gene: 5. CDR1 is LNHDA and CDR2 is SQIVND in the germline V gene (reference sequence). The CDR3 is made up of 16 amino acids. The CDR3 reads CASSMTGTGANTEAFF. The CDR3 DNA reads TGTGCCAGTAGTATGACCGGGACAGGGGCGAACACTGAAGCTTTCTTT. The whole variable domain, remainder taken from reference TRBV19 and TRBJ1-1, is DGGITQSPKYLFRKEGQNVTLSCEQNLNHDAMYWYRQDPGQGLRLIYYSQIVNDFQKGDIAEGYSVSREKKESFPLTVTSAQKNPTAFYLCASSMTGTGANTEAFFGQGTRLTVV.

The rearrangement uses TRBV7-9 and TRBJ2-3, with TRBD1 matching 8 bases. The CDR3 is 15 amino acids. The V gene's germline CDR1 is SEHNR and CDR2 FQNEAQ (reference sequence). The V segment lost 5 bases and the J segment 5 bases; nucleotides outside the gene matches: 9. The CDR3 nucleotides read TGTGCCAGCAGCCTACGCAGACAGGGGCGAGATACGCAGTATTTT. Encoded protein: CASSLRRQGRDTQYF.

The chain employs TRBV20-1 and TRBJ2-7, with D possibly matching TRBD2 (5 bases). V shed 1 base and J shed 3 bases, with 16 bases lying between them. Germline V gives CDR1 DFQATT, CDR2 SNEGSKA (reference sequence). CDR3 length: 15 amino acids. The CDR3 reads CSARVWGPGIYEQYF. The DNA of the CDR3 is TGCAGTGCTAGAGTATGGGGTCCGGGGATCTACGAGCAGTACTTC.